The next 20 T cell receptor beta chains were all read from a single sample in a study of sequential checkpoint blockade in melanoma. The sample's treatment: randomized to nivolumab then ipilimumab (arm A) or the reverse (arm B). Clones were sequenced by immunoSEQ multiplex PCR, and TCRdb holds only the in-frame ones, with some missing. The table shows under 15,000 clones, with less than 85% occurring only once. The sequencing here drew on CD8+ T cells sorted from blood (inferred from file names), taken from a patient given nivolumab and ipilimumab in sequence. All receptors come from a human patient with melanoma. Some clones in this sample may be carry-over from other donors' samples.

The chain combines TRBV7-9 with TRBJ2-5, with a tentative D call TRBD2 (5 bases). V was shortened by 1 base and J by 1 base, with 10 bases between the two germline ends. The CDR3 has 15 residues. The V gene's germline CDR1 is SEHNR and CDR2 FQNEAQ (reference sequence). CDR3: CASSLVRETQETQYF. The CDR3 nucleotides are TGTGCCAGCAGCTTAGTAAGGGAGACCCAAGAGACCCAGTACTTC.

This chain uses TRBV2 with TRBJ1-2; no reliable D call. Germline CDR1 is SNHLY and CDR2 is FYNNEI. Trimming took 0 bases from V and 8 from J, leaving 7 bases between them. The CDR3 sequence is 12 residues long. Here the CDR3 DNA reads TGTGCCAGCAGTGAAGCGCCGGGAGGCTACACCTTC. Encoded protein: CASSEAPGGYTF.

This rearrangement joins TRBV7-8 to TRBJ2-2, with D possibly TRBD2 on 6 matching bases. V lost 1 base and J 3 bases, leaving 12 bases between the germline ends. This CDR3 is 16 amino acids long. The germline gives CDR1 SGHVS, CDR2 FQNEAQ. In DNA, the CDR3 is TGTGCCAGCAGCTTAGGTGGGGGGTTTGACACCGGGGAGCTGTTTTTT. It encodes CASSLGGGFDTGELFF.

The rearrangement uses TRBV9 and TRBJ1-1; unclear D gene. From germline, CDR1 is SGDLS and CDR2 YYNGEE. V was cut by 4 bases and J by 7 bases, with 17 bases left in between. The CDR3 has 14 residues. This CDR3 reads CASSKGAGPFEAFF. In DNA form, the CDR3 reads TGTGCCAGCAGCAAGGGAGCTGGGCCGTTTGAAGCTTTCTTT. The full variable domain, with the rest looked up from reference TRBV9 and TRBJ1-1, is DSGVTQTPKHLITATGQRVTLRCSPRSGDLSVYWYQQSLDQGLQFLIQYYNGEERAKGNILERFSAQQFPDLHSELNLSSLELGDSALYFCASSKGAGPFEAFFGQGTRLTVV.

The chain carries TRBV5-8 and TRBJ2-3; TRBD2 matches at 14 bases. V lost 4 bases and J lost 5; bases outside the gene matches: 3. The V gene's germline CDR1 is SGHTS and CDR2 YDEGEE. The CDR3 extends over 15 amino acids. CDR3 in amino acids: CASSNGLAGGDTQYF. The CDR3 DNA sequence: TGTGCCAGCAGCAACGGACTAGCGGGGGGAGATACGCAGTATTTT.

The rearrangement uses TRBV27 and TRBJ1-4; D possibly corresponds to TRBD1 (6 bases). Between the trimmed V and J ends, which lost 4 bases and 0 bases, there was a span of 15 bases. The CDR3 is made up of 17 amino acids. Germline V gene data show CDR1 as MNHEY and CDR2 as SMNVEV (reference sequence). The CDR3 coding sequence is TGTGCCAGCAGTTCCGGCGGGGGCCCCTCAACTAATGAAAAACTGTTTTTT. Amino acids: CASSSGGGPSTNEKLFF.

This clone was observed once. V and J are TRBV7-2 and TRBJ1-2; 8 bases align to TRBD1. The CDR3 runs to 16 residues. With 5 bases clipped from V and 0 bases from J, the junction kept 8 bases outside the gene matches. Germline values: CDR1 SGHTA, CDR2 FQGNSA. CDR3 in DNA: TGTGCCAGCAGCCGACTACAGGGGGAGGCTAACTATGGCTACACCTTC. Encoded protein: CASSRLQGEANYGYTF.

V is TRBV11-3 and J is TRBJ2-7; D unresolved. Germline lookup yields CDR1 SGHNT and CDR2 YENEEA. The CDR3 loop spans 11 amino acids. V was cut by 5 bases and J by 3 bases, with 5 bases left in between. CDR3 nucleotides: TGTGCCAGCAGCGCAGACTACGAGCAGTACTTC. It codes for CASSADYEQYF.

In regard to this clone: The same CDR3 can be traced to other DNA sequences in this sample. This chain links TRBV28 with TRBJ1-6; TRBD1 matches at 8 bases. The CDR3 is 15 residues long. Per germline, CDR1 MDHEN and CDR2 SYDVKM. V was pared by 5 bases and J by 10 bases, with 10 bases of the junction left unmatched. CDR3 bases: TGTGCCAGCAGTCCCGGACAGGGCCACGGCTCACCCCTCCACTTT. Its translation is CASSPGQGHGSPLHF.

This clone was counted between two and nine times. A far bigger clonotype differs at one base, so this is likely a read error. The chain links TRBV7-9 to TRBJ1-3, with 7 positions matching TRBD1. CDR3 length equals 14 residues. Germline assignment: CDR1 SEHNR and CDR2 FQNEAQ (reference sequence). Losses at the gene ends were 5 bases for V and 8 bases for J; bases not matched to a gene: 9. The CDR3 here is CASSQETGIYTIYF. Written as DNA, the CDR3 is TGTGCCAGCAGCCAAGAGACAGGGATTTACACCATATATTTT.

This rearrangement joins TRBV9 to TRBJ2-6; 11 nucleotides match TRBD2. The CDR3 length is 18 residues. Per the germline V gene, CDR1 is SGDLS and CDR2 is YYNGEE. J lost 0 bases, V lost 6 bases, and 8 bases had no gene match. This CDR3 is CASTLAGGSSSGANVLTF. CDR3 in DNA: TGTGCCAGCACTCTAGCGGGGGGTTCTTCCTCTGGGGCCAACGTCCTGACTTTC. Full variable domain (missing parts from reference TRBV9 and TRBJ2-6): DSGVTQTPKHLITATGQRVTLRCSPRSGDLSVYWYQQSLDQGLQFLIQYYNGEERAKGNILERFSAQQFPDLHSELNLSSLELGDSALYFCASTLAGGSSSGANVLTFGAGSRLTVL.

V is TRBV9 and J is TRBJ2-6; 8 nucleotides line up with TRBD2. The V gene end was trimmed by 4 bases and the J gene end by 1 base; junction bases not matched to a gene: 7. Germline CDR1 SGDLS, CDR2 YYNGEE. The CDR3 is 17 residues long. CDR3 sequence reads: CASSPSRGGSGANVLTF. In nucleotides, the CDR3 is TGTGCCAGCAGCCCCTCCCGGGGGGGGTCTGGGGCCAACGTCCTGACTTTC.

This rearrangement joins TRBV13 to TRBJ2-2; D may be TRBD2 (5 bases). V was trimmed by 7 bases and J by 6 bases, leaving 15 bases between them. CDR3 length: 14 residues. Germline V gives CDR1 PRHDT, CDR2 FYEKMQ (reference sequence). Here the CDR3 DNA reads TGTGCCAGCACCCCGCGGGCACGGGCCGGGGAGCTGTTTTTT. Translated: CASTPRARAGELFF.

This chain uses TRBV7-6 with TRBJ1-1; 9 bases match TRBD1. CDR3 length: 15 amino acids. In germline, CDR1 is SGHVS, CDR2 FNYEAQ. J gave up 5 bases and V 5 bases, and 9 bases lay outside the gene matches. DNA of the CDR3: TGTGCCAGCAGCCAGGACAGGGGTCAGGGAACTGAAGCTTTCTTT. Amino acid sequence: CASSQDRGQGTEAFF.

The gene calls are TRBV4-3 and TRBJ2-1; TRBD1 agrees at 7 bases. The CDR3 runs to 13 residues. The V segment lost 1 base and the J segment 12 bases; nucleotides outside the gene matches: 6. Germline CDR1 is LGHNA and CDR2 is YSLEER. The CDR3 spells CASSQGEGAWQFF. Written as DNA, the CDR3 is TGCGCCAGCAGCCAAGGAGAGGGGGCCTGGCAGTTCTTC.

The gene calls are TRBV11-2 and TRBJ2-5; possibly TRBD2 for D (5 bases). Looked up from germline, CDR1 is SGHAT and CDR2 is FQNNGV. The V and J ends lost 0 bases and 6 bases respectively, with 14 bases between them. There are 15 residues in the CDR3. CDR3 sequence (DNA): TGTGCCAGCAGCTTAGATTTGGACTTTCCGAAGACCCAGTACTTC. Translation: CASSLDLDFPKTQYF. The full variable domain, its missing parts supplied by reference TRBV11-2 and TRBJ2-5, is EAGVAQSPRYKIIEKRQSVAFWCNPISGHATLYWYQQILGQGPKLLIQFQNNGVVDDSQLPKDRFSAERLKGVDSTLKIQPAKLEDSAVYLCASSLDLDFPKTQYFGPGTRLLVL.

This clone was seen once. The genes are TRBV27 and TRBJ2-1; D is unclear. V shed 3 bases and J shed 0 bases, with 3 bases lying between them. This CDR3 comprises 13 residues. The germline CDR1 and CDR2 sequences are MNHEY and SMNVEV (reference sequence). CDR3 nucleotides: TGTGCCAGCAGTTTGAGCTCCTACAATGAGCAGTTCTTC. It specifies CASSLSSYNEQFF.

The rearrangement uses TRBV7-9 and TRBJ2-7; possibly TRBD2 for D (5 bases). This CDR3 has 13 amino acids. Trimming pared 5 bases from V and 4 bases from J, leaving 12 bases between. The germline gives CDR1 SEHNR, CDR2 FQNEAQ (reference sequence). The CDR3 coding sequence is TGTGCCAGCAGCCAAGCGGTAGGATACGAGCAGTACTTC. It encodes CASSQAVGYEQYF.

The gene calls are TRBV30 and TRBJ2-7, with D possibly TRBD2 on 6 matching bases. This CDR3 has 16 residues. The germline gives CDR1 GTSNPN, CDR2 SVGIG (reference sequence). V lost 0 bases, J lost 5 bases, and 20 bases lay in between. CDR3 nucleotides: TGTGCCTGGAGTGTACCCGGGGGTGCCTCCAGGGACGAGCAGTACTTC. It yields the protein CAWSVPGGASRDEQYF.

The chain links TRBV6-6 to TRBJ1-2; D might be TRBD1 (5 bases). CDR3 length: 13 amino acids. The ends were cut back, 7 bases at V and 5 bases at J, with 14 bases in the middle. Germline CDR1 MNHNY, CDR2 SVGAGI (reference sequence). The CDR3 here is CASISGRGYGYTF. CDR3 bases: TGTGCCAGCATTTCGGGTAGGGGTTATGGCTACACCTTC.